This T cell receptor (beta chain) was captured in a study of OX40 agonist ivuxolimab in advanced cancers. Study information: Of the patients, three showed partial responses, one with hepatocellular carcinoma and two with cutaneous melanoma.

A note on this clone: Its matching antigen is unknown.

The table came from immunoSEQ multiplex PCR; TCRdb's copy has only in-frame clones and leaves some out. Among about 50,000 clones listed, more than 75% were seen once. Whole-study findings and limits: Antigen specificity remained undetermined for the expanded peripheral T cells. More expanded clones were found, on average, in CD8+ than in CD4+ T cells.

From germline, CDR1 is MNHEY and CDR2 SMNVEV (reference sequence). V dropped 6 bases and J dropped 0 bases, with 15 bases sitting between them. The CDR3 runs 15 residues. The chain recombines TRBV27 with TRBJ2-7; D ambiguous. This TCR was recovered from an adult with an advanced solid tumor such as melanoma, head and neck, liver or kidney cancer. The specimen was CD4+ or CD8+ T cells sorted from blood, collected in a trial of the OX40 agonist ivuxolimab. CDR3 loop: CASRASSLSSYEQYF. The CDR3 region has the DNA TGTGCCAGCAGGGCCTCTAGTCTCAGCTCCTACGAGCAGTACTTC.